At least ten counts were recorded for the clone carrying this T cell receptor (beta chain). At one end the junction does not follow the germline gene, possibly because of a read error. It was RNA transcripts that yielded the amplified TCR beta CDR3 regions. The HTBI primer set served for first-round RT-PCR of the TCR CDR3. TCRdb re-called the multiplex PCR reads through MiXCR, storing one row per CDR3 protein. The sample records hundreds of thousands of distinct CDR3 sequences, roughly a quarter being singletons. The data belong to a study of T cells in Graves' hyperthyroidism and ophthalmopathy. The sample was blood. This clonotype originated in a woman in her twenties or thirties with Graves' ophthalmopathy.

CDR3 protein: CASSLQGKETQYF. CDR3 DNA: TGTGCCAGTAGCTTACAGGGTAAAGAGACCCAGTACTTC. This chain joins TRBV7-2 and TRBJ2-5; the D gene is possibly TRBD1 (6 bases). In germline, CDR1 is SGHTA, CDR2 FQGNSA. The CDR3 sequence is 13 residues long.